The clone carrying this TCR beta chain has more than one count but fewer than ten. Its antigen is undetermined. This sample is drawn from a study of vaccination and CD4 T cells after COVID-19. In the study overall: Blood was drawn a median around 70 days post second dose, range 14 to 241. The authors used overlapping spike peptides from SARS-CoV-2, HCoV-NL63, HCoV-OC43 and HCoV-229E to stimulate cells.

An Oncomine TCR Beta short-read assay was used to sequence the DNA from cultured CD4+ T cells. One entry per CDR3 protein, called by TCRdb with MiXCR from the PCR reads. The sample holds around 17,000 distinct CDR3 sequences; approximately 70% are singletons and the top ten take 15% to 20%. Described treatment: approximately 11-day PBMC culture with coronavirus spike peptide pools or control peptides (ViraFEST assay). Every positive PCR date fell between March and December 2020, earlier than the US Alpha, Beta and Delta variants. The TCR comes from a human donor who had recovered from COVID-19. The sequenced sample consisted of CD4+ T cells from blood, cultured in vitro.

CDR3 bases: TGTGCCAGCAGTCAGGGACGGGGGAGGTCAGAGACCCAGTACTTC. It encodes CASSQGRGRSETQYF. The chain uses TRBV27 and TRBJ2-5; TRBD2 might be the D (6 bases). Trimming removed 5 bases from V and 4 bases from J, with 17 bases in between. The length of the CDR3 is 15 residues. Germline V gene lookup returns CDR1 MNHEY and CDR2 SMNVEV (reference sequence).